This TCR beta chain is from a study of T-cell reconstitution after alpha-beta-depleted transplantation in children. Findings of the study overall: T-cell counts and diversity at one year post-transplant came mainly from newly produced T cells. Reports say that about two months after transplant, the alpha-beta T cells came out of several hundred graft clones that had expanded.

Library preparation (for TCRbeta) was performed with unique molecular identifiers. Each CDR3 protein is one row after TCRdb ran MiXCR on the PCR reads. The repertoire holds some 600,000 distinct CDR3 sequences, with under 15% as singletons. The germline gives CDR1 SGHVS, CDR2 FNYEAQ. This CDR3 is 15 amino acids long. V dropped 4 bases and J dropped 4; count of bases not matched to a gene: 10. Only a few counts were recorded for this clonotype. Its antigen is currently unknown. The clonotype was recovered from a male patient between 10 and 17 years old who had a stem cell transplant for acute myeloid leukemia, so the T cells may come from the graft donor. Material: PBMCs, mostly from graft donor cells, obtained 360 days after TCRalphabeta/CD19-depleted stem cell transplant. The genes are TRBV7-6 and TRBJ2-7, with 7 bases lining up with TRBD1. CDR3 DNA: TGTGCCAGCAGCTCCTCGACAGGGCTAGGGTACGAGCAGTACTTC. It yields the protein CASSSSTGLGYEQYF.